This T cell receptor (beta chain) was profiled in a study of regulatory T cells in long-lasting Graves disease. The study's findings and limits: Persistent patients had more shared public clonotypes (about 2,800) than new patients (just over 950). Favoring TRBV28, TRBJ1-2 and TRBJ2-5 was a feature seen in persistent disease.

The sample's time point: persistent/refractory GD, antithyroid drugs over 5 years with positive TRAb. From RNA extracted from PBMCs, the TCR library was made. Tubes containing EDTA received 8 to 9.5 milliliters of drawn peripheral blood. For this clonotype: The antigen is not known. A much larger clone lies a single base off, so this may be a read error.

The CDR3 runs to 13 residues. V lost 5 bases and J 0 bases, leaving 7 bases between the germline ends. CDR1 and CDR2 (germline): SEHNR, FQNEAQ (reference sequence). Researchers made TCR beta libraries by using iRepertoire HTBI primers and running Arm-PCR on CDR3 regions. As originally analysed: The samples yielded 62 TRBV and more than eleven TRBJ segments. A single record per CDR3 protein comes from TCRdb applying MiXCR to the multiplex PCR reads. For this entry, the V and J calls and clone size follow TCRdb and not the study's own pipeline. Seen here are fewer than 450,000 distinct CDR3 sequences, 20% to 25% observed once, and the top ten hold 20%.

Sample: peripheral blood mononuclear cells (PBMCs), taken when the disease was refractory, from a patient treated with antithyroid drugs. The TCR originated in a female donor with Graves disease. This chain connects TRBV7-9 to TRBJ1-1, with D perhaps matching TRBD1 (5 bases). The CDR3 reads CASSGDLNTEAFF. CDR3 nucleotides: TGTGCCAGCAGCGGGGACTTGAACACTGAAGCTTTCTTT.